The 9 T cell receptor beta chains given below trace back to one sample, sequenced in a study of OX40 agonist ivuxolimab in advanced cancers. Assay used: immunoSEQ multiplex PCR; TCRdb lists only in-frame clones, some missing. The sample shows 15,000 to 20,000 clones, roughly 80% of them seen only once. The source material was CD4+ or CD8+ T cells sorted from blood, sampled in a trial of the OX40 agonist ivuxolimab. The origin of the receptors is an adult with an advanced solid tumor such as melanoma, head and neck, liver or kidney cancer.

The genes are TRBV6-9 and TRBJ2-7; 7 positions agree with TRBD1. The CDR3 is 15 residues long. The ends lost 3 bases at V and 3 bases at J; junction bases unmatched: 8. The germline V gene encodes CDR1 MNHGY and CDR2 SVAAGI. The CDR3 reads CASSYSPGQFYEQYF. Here the CDR3 DNA reads TGTGCCAGCAGTTACTCGCCGGGACAGTTCTACGAGCAGTACTTC.

This sequence joins TRBV1 and TRBJ2-6; the table calls TRBD2, which could not be checked here. TRBV1 is a pseudogene segment. There are 18 residues in the CDR3. CDR3 sequence: CTSSQESPWSSGANVLTF. In nucleotides, the CDR3 is TGCACCAGCAGCCAAGAGAGTCCCTGGAGCTCTGGGGCCAACGTCCTGACTTTC.

The chain links TRBV19 to TRBJ2-5, with D maybe TRBD1 (6 bases). Germline V gene data show CDR1 as LNHDA and CDR2 as SQIVND (reference sequence). The CDR3 contains 13 residues. V was clipped by 4 bases and J by 9 bases, with 15 bases between them. The CDR3 DNA reads as TGTGCCAGTAGTACGATGGACAGCGGTTCCCAGTACTTC. It specifies CASSTMDSGSQYF. Drawing the rest from reference TRBV19 and TRBJ2-5, the complete variable domain is DGGITQSPKYLFRKEGQNVTLSCEQNLNHDAMYWYRQDPGQGLRLIYYSQIVNDFQKGDIAEGYSVSREKKESFPLTVTSAQKNPTAFYLCASSTMDSGSQYFGPGTRLLVL.

V gene TRBV9 combines with J gene TRBJ2-5; 7 nucleotides match TRBD2. The CDR3 has 17 residues. V lost 4 bases to trimming and J lost 1 base; unmatched junction nucleotides: 13. In germline, CDR1 is SGDLS, CDR2 YYNGEE. The CDR3, as DNA: TGTGCCAGCAGCTCCCCTTCCGAATGGGGGGGCCAAGAGACCCAGTACTTC. As protein: CASSSPSEWGGQETQYF. The full variable domain, with the rest looked up from reference TRBV9 and TRBJ2-5, is DSGVTQTPKHLITATGQRVTLRCSPRSGDLSVYWYQQSLDQGLQFLIQYYNGEERAKGNILERFSAQQFPDLHSELNLSSLELGDSALYFCASSSPSEWGGQETQYFGPGTRLLVL.

A few counts support this clone. V and J are TRBV7-2 and TRBJ2-5; a possible D gene is TRBD1 (5 bases). CDR1 is SGHTA, CDR2 FQGNSA, per germline. The CDR3 consists of 15 residues. The V and J ends lost 2 bases and 2 bases respectively, with 12 bases between them. The CDR3 loop is CASSLSRGKQETQYF. The CDR3 region has the DNA TGTGCCAGCAGCTTATCAAGGGGTAAACAAGAGACCCAGTACTTC.

This chain joins TRBV18 and TRBJ2-1; D assignment may be TRBD1 or TRBD2 (5 bases each). The CDR3 sequence is 18 residues long. CDR1 KGHSH and CDR2 LQKENI come from the germline V gene. Deletions cut 1 base from V and 3 bases from J, with 19 bases between. CDR3 region: CASSPQYANRGYYNEQFF. The CDR3 nucleotides read TGTGCCAGCTCACCACAGTATGCCAACCGGGGCTACTACAATGAGCAGTTCTTC.

The count of this clone is one. The chain uses TRBV6-4 and TRBJ1-1; D is unresolved. This CDR3 contains 15 residues. Germline lookup yields CDR1 MRHNA and CDR2 SNTAGT. V lost 0 bases, J lost 1 base, and 9 bases lay in between. The CDR3 loop reads CASSDSGRGNTEAFF. CDR3 nucleotide sequence: TGTGCCAGCAGTGACTCTGGGAGAGGGAACACTGAAGCTTTCTTT.

The CDR3 region has the DNA TGTGCCAGCAGCTCCGGACAGAGCAATCAGCCCCAGCATTTT. It codes for CASSSGQSNQPQHF. This sequence joins TRBV5-8 and TRBJ1-5; TRBD1 is a possible D gene (6 bases). Germline V lookup: CDR1 SGHTS, CDR2 YDEGEE. The ends were cut back, 3 bases at V and 1 base at J, with 8 bases in the middle. This CDR3 region has 14 residues.

The genes are TRBV2 and TRBJ1-2, with 10 nucleotides matching TRBD1. Per germline, CDR1 SNHLY and CDR2 FYNNEI. CDR3 length: 15 amino acids. V dropped 3 bases and J dropped 2; count of bases not matched to a gene: 3. CDR3 bases: TGTGCCAGCAGTGACGCGGGACAGGGGAACTATGGCTACACCTTC. It translates to CASSDAGQGNYGYTF.